This T cell receptor (beta chain) was recovered during a study of T-cell memory formation after mild COVID-19. Points from the study as a whole: Memory cells collected pre-infection included some clones that later responded, suggesting cross-reactive memory joined. Clones contracting day 15 to 85 were balanced CD4/CD8; later expanders leaned CD4+.

In regard to this clonotype: The antigen remains undetermined.

TCRdb reanalysed the 5' RACE reads using MiXCR and keeps one entry per CDR3 protein. Among roughly 620,000 distinct CDR3 sequences listed, roughly 18% were seen once. From germline, CDR1 is DFQATT and CDR2 SNEGSKA (reference sequence). The CDR3 is made up of 14 amino acids. Trimming removed 5 bases from V and 11 bases from J; junction bases left unmatched: 15. The clonotype was recovered from an adult woman who had mild COVID-19 (a few samples of this study predate the infection). Cell type and time point are not known. V is TRBV20-1 and J is TRBJ2-1; 7 bases align to TRBD1. Sequencing was done on a sample of PBMCs or a T cell subset sorted from them (not recorded which). The CDR3 sequence: CSAYDREKRFQQFF. The CDR3 DNA follows: TGCAGTGCTTATGACAGGGAAAAAAGGTTTCAGCAGTTCTTC.